Listed here are 4 T cell receptor beta chains from one sample, sequenced in a study of neurological immune-mediated disorders. The time point was: longitudinal time-point 3. TCRdb re-derived calls from the 5' RACE reads in MiXCR, one entry per CDR3 protein. This sample yields under 100,000 distinct CDR3 sequences, of which approximately 4.6% are seen a single time; roughly 5.6% belongs to the top ten. The specimen sequenced was PBMCs. The receptors here all came from a woman aged 55-69 years with multiple sclerosis.

V and J are TRBV3-1 and TRBJ1-5, with D unresolved. CDR3 length: 16 residues. Germline V gene data show CDR1 as LGHDT and CDR2 as YNNKEL (reference sequence). Trimming cost V 2 bases and J 2 bases, with 13 bases left between them. The CDR3, as DNA: TGTGCCAGCAGCCAATGGGTTGGGTTGGGCAATCAGCCCCAGCATTTT. It is translated as CASSQWVGLGNQPQHF.

The rearrangement uses TRBV10-1 and TRBJ1-1; no definite D call. The CDR3 runs to 14 residues. Germline-derived CDR1 and CDR2 are WNHNN and SYGVQD (reference sequence). V was pared by 8 bases and J by 1 base, with 14 bases between. This chain's CDR3 is CASPVRRTNTEAFF. CDR3 bases: TGCGCCAGCCCCGTTAGGCGGACGAACACTGAAGCTTTCTTT.

There are many counts of this clonotype. The rearrangement uses TRBV6-6 and TRBJ1-3; TRBD1 is a possible D gene (5 bases). Deletions cut 4 bases from V and 0 bases from J, with 10 bases between. Germline assignment: CDR1 MNHNY and CDR2 SVGAGI (reference sequence). The CDR3 has 15 amino acids. CDR3 loop: CASSSRGTSGNTIYF. The CDR3 DNA reads TGTGCCAGCAGTTCGAGGGGAACCTCTGGAAACACCATATATTTT.

The sample holds many counts of this clonotype. The chain employs TRBV29-1 and TRBJ1-5, with D perhaps matching TRBD1 (6 bases). Per the germline V gene, CDR1 is SQVTM and CDR2 is ANQGSEA. The CDR3 loop spans 12 amino acids. Trimming removed 6 bases from V and 5 bases from J, with 11 bases in between. The CDR3 DNA is TGCAGCGTGGGGGGGCCCGATCAGCCCCAGCATTTT. Translated: CSVGGPDQPQHF.